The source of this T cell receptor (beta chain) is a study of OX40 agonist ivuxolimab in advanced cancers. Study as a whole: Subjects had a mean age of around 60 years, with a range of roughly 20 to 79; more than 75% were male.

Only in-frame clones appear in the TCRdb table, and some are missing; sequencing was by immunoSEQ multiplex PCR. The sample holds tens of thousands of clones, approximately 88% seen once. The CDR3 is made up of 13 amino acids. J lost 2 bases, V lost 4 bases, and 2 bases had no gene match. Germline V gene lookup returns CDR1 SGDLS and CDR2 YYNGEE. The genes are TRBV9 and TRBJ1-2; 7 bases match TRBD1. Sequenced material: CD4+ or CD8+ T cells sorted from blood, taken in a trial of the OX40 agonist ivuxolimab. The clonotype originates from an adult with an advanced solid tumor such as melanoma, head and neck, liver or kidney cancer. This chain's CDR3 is CASSPTGNYGYTF. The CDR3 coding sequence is TGTGCCAGCAGCCCGACAGGGAACTATGGCTACACCTTC.